The entry below gives a single TCR beta chain sequence along with its context. Its antigen is unknown. From germline, CDR1 is ENHRY and CDR2 SYGVKD. V was clipped by 10 bases and J by 3 bases, with 15 bases between them. This CDR3 is built from 13 residues. This PCR relied on a set of 60 Vbeta primers and 13 Jbeta primers. Assay: immunoSEQ multiplex PCR; the TCRdb copy retains only in-frame clones and omits some. Altogether about 92,000 clones are present, 81% being singletons, with the ten largest covering 1% to 1.5%. This entry belongs to a study of cytomegalovirus exposure and HLA in healthy donors. Study background: An early release of data contained roughly 90 million unique TCRs, which came from HLA-typed donors.

Whole-study findings and limits: Confirmation was obtained in vitro that a few CMV-associated chains are specific for CMV antigens. TCR association rates varied by HLA locus in a later analysis, with DRB1 highest and HLA-C lowest.

Healthy bone marrow donors made up the cohort. The receptor was isolated from a girl aged 2-10 years in good health and CMV-seropositive. J is TRBJ1-1 and V is TRBV10-3; possibly TRBD1 for D (5 bases). The specimen was PBMCs. Here the CDR3 reads CATKTGGDTEAFF. The CDR3 coding sequence is TGTGCCACTAAGACGGGGGGGGACACTGAAGCTTTCTTT.